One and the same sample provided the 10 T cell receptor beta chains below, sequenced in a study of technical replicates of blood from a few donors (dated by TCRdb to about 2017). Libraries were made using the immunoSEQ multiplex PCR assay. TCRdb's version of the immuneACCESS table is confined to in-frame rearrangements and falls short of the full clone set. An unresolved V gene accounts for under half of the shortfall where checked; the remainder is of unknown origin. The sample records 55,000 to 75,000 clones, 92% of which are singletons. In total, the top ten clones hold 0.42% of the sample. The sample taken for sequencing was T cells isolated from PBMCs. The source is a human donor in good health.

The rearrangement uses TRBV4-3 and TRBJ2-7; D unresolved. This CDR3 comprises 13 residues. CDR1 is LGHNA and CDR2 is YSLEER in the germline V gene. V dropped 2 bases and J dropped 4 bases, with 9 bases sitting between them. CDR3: CASSQRTQYEQYF. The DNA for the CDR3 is TGCGCCAGCAGCCAACGAACGCAGTACGAGCAGTACTTC.

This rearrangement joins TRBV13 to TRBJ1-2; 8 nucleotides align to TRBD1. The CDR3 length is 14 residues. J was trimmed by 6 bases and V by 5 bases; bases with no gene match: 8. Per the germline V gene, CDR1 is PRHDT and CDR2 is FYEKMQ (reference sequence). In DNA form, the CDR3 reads TGTGCCAGCAGCCCTCGGACAGGGAGCGATGGCTACACCTTC. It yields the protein CASSPRTGSDGYTF.

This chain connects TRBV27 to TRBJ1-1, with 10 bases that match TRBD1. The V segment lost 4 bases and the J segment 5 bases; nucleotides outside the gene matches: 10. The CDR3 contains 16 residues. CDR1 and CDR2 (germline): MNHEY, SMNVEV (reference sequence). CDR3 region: CASSSRTGGRGTEAFF. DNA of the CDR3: TGTGCCAGCAGTTCCAGGACAGGGGGGAGAGGGACTGAAGCTTTCTTT.

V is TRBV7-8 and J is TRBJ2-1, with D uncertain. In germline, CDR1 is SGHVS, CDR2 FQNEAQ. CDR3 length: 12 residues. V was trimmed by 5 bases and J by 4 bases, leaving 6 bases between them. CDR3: CASSPRYNEQFF. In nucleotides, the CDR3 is TGTGCCAGCAGCCCTAGATACAATGAGCAGTTCTTC.

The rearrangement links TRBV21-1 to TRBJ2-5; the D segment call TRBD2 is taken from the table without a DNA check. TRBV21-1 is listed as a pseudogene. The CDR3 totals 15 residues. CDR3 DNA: TGTGCCAGCAGTCTATGCGCTAGCGAGCAAGAGACCCAGTACTTC. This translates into CASSLCASEQETQYF.

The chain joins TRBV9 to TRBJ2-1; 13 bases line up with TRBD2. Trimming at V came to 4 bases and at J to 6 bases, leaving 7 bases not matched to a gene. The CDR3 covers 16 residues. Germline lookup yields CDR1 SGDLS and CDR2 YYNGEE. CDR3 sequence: CASSPGTSGTSNEQFF. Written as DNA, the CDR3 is TGTGCCAGCAGCCCGGGGACTAGCGGGACCTCCAATGAGCAGTTCTTC.

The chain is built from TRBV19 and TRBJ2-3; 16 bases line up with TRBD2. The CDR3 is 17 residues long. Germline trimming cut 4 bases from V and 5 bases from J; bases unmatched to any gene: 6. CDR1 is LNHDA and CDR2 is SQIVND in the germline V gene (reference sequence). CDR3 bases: TGTGCCAGTAGTAAGGGACTAGCGGGAGGGAAAGGAGATACGCAGTATTTT. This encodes CASSKGLAGGKGDTQYF.

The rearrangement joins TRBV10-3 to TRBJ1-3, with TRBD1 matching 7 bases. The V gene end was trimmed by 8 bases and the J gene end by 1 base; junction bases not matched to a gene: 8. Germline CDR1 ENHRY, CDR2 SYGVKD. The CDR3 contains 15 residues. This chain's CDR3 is CAIVGTELSGNTIYF. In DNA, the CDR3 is TGTGCCATCGTGGGGACAGAGCTTTCTGGAAACACCATATATTTT.

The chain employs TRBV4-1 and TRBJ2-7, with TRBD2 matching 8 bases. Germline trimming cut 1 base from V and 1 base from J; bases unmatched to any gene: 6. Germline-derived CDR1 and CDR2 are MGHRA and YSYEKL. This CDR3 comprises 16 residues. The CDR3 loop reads CASSQGQREKSYEQYF. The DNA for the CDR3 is TGCGCCAGCAGCCAAGGACAGCGGGAGAAGTCCTACGAGCAGTACTTC.

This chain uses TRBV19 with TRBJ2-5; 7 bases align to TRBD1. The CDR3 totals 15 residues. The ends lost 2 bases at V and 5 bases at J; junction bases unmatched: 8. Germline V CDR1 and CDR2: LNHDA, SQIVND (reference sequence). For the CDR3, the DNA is TGTGCCAGTAGTATAAACACAGGGGAAGGGGAGACCCAGTACTTC. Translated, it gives CASSINTGEGETQYF. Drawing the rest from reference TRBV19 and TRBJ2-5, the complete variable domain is DGGITQSPKYLFRKEGQNVTLSCEQNLNHDAMYWYRQDPGQGLRLIYYSQIVNDFQKGDIAEGYSVSREKKESFPLTVTSAQKNPTAFYLCASSINTGEGETQYFGPGTRLLVL.